The source of this TCR beta chain is a study of T-cell memory formation after mild COVID-19. The wider study: Clustering of TCRs was largely donor specific.

5'RACE primed from the constant segment yielded TCR alpha and TCR beta cDNA libraries bearing sample barcodes and UMIs. TCRdb reprocessed the 5' RACE reads via MiXCR and lists one record per CDR3 protein. The sample carries fewer than 700,000 distinct CDR3 sequences, approximately 21% recorded once. J was trimmed by 8 bases and V by 2 bases; bases with no gene match: 14. Germline CDR1 is SGHTS and CDR2 is YDEGEE. The CDR3 sequence is 17 residues long. Regarding the study as a whole: Largely, contracting CD4+ clones fell within CM and EM, and contracting CD8+ clones within EMRA.

This clonotype was counted between two and nine times. Its antigen is not identified. The clonotype was recovered from an adult woman who had mild COVID-19 (a few samples of this study predate the infection). Cell type and time point are not known. The material sequenced was PBMCs or a T cell subset sorted from them (not recorded which). This chain links TRBV5-8 with TRBJ2-1, with 9 bases identical to TRBD2. The CDR3 coding sequence is TGTGCCAGCAGCTTCACTTTAAGTAGCGGGGGTCTCGATGAGCAGTTCTTC. The encoded protein is CASSFTLSSGGLDEQFF.